One and the same sample provided the 10 T cell receptor beta chains below, sequenced in a study of cytomegalovirus exposure and HLA in healthy donors. Sequencing used immunoSEQ multiplex PCR; TCRdb keeps in-frame clones, though not all of them. Of approximately 240,000 clones in the sample, approximately 90% were seen once. The material sequenced was PBMCs. These TCRs come from a woman aged 18-29 years in good health and CMV-seronegative.

CDR3 residues: CASSSPGRTEAFF. The CDR3 DNA reads TGTGCCAGCAGTTCCCCCGGGAGGACTGAAGCTTTCTTT. The gene calls are TRBV28 and TRBJ1-1; D unresolved. V was pared by 4 bases and J by 5 bases, with 11 bases between. Per germline, CDR1 MDHEN and CDR2 SYDVKM. CDR3 size: 13 residues.

The CDR3 is CAWSGRAGGGDTQYF. The CDR3 bases are TGTGCCTGGAGCGGGAGGGCGGGAGGCGGAGATACGCAGTATTTT. The V and J genes are TRBV30 and TRBJ2-3, with TRBD2 matching over 8 bases. With V trimmed by 3 bases and J by 5 bases, 10 bases remained unmatched. The CDR3 consists of 15 residues. The germline V gene has CDR1 GTSNPN and CDR2 SVGIG (reference sequence).

The chain carries TRBV28 and TRBJ2-7; TRBD1 agrees at 7 bases. CDR1 is MDHEN, CDR2 SYDVKM, per germline. This CDR3 is 12 amino acids long. V shed 9 bases, J shed 6 bases, and the junction held 8 bases outside the gene matches. DNA of the CDR3: TGTGCCAGTTGGGACAGCTTAGGCGAGCAGTACTTC. Its protein is CASWDSLGEQYF.

This clone was picked up a small number of times. The chain links TRBV6-4 to TRBJ1-2; D uncertain. Germline CDR1 and CDR2: MRHNA and SNTAGT. V was trimmed by 6 bases and J by 7 bases, leaving 21 bases between them. CDR3 length: 15 residues. The CDR3 DNA follows: TGTGCCAGCAGCGCTTCCCCGGGGTACCTCTCTGGCTACACCTTC. Residues: CASSASPGYLSGYTF.

J is TRBJ2-3 and V is TRBV18, with TRBD2 matching 10 bases. V lost 3 bases to trimming and J lost 7 bases; unmatched junction nucleotides: 10. Germline CDR1 KGHSH, CDR2 LQKENI. The CDR3 sequence is 16 residues long. The CDR3 reads CASSPLASGSGYTQYF. The CDR3 nucleotides are TGTGCCAGCTCACCCCTGGCTAGCGGGAGCGGCTATACGCAGTATTTT.

The J gene is TRBJ1-2, the V gene TRBV6-6, with a weak D call TRBD1 (6 bases). Trimming left V 4 bases short and J 2 bases short, with 11 bases between. Germline CDR1 reads MNHNY; CDR2 reads SVGAGI (reference sequence). The CDR3 has 14 amino acids. CDR3 loop: CASSSHTGNYGYTF. CDR3 coding DNA: TGTGCCAGCAGTTCCCACACAGGGAACTATGGCTACACCTTC.

This chain joins TRBV14 and TRBJ1-2; D possibly corresponds to TRBD1 (5 bases). V was cut by 0 bases and J by 3 bases, with 14 bases left in between. The CDR3 has 16 amino acids. CDR1 SGHDN and CDR2 FVKESK come from the germline V gene. CDR3 in DNA: TGTGCCAGCAGCCAAGAGCACCGAGGCAGGGACTATGGCTACACCTTC. This codes for CASSQEHRGRDYGYTF.

The chain employs TRBV28 and TRBJ2-7, with TRBD1 identical over 8 bases. Unmatched junction bases numbered 10, after V lost 6 bases and J lost 6 bases. The CDR3 spans 14 residues. Germline values: CDR1 MDHEN, CDR2 SYDVKM. The CDR3 nucleotides read TGTGCCAGCAGCCCCCAGACAGGGGTCGGCGAGCAGTACTTC. Protein sequence: CASSPQTGVGEQYF.

This chain links TRBV30 with TRBJ1-5; weak D call: TRBD1 (6 bases). Germline CDR1 is GTSNPN and CDR2 is SVGIG (reference sequence). The CDR3 length is 14 residues. V lost 3 bases, J lost 2 bases, and 11 bases lay in between. This CDR3 is CAWSMAGGNQPQHF. DNA of the CDR3: TGTGCCTGGAGCATGGCAGGGGGCAATCAGCCCCAGCATTTT.

This chain links TRBV5-4 with TRBJ2-5; D may be TRBD2 (6 bases). The CDR3 is made up of 14 amino acids. From germline, CDR1 is SGHNT and CDR2 YYREEE (reference sequence). Trimming stripped 4 bases from V and 2 bases from J, with 12 bases between. CDR3 nucleotides: TGTGCCAGCAGCAAAGCGGGTCCACAAGAGACCCAGTACTTC. Amino acids: CASSKAGPQETQYF.